The 7 T cell receptor beta chains listed next were all sequenced from one sample in a study of blood T cell repertoires in COVID-19 (dated by TCRdb to 2018 to 2020). Libraries came from the immunoSEQ multiplex PCR assay. TCRdb's version of the immuneACCESS table is confined to in-frame rearrangements and falls short of the full clone set. An unresolved V gene accounts for under half of the shortfall where checked; the remainder is of unknown origin. This sample lists 400,000 or so clones; 80% to 90% were detected once. The top ten hold less than 0.95% of the sample. Sequencing input: peripheral blood. The receptors were gathered from a man in his late teens or twenties with COVID-19, enrolled during active disease.

The genes are TRBV2 and TRBJ2-4; D is perhaps TRBD2 (6 bases). The V gene's germline CDR1 is SNHLY and CDR2 FYNNEI. CDR3 length: 13 residues. The V gene lost 5 bases and the J gene lost 8 bases, with 13 bases spanning the gap. CDR3 protein: CASSLGPGDIQYF. DNA for the CDR3: TGTGCCAGCAGTTTAGGACCGGGGGACATTCAGTACTTC.

The V and J genes are TRBV28 and TRBJ2-1; 7 bases match TRBD1. The CDR3 is 14 residues long. Per the germline V gene, CDR1 is MDHEN and CDR2 is SYDVKM. V trimming: 6 bases; J trimming: 3 bases; junction bases outside the gene matches: 5. The CDR3: CASRPGTVYNEQFF. As DNA, the CDR3 is TGTGCCAGCAGGCCCGGGACAGTCTACAATGAGCAGTTCTTC.

The genes are TRBV7-3 and TRBJ2-7; TRBD1 aligns across 8 bases. V lost 4 bases to trimming and J lost 1 base; unmatched junction nucleotides: 12. This CDR3 region has 17 residues. CDR1 and CDR2 (germline): SGHTA, FQGTGA. CDR3 sequence (DNA): TGTGCCAGCAGCTACCCGACCGGGACAGGACTTTCCTACGAGCAGTACTTC. Protein product: CASSYPTGTGLSYEQYF.

A single count supports this clone. V usage is TRBV2 and J usage is TRBJ1-2; 8 nucleotides agree with TRBD1. V gave up 1 base and J gave up 5 bases; unmatched junction bases: 9. Germline V gene data show CDR1 as SNHLY and CDR2 as FYNNEI. The CDR3 consists of 16 residues. The CDR3 DNA reads TGTGCCAGCAGTGAAGGATACAGGGGGGTGGGGTATGGCTACACCTTC. It specifies CASSEGYRGVGYGYTF.

This chain links TRBV6-1 with TRBJ2-7; TRBD2 aligns across 11 bases. This CDR3 region has 17 residues. Per the germline V gene, CDR1 is MNHNS and CDR2 is SASEGT. V was pared by 2 bases and J by 0 bases, with 6 bases of the junction left unmatched. CDR3 DNA sequence: TGTGCCAGCAGTGAATCGCGGGGACTAGCGGCCTCCTACGAGCAGTACTTC. Residues: CASSESRGLAASYEQYF.

The rearrangement uses TRBV5-1 and TRBJ2-5; TRBD2 matches at 9 bases. There are 14 residues in the CDR3. Germline lookup yields CDR1 SGHRS and CDR2 YFSETQ. V was pared by 0 bases and J by 5 bases, with 2 bases of the junction left unmatched. The CDR3 DNA is TGCGCCAGCAGCTTGGATACTAGCGGGGAGACCCAGTACTTC. It encodes CASSLDTSGETQYF.

The chain combines TRBV5-4 with TRBJ2-5; D is possibly TRBD2 (5 bases). V lost 1 base and J 1 base, leaving 17 bases between the germline ends. Germline V gives CDR1 SGHNT, CDR2 YYREEE (reference sequence). This CDR3 spans 17 amino acids. CDR3 DNA: TGTGCCAGCAGCTTGTTCGGGGTATTTCAGCTCCAAGAGACCCAGTACTTC. It is translated as CASSLFGVFQLQETQYF.